What follows describes a single T cell receptor beta chain. Its specificity is not known. The record originates from a study of OX40 agonist ivuxolimab in advanced cancers. General study findings and limits: Dose levels from 0.1 to 3.0 mg/kg saw CD4+ and CD8+ blood T cells expand clonally by week 6.

This CDR3 spans 14 amino acids. The ends lost 10 bases at V and 5 bases at J; junction bases unmatched: 13. Germline V gene data show CDR1 as LNHNV and CDR2 as YYDKDF (reference sequence). Libraries were prepared by immunoSEQ multiplex PCR; TCRdb keeps only in-frame clonotypes and omits some of them. The data show more than 65,000 clones, approximately 89% seen once. This sequence originates from an adult with an advanced solid tumor such as melanoma, head and neck, liver or kidney cancer. The sample consisted of CD4+ or CD8+ T cells sorted from blood, taken in a trial of the OX40 agonist ivuxolimab. The chain combines TRBV15 with TRBJ2-5; 7 bases are a match to TRBD2. The CDR3 protein is CANRILAGGETQYF. CDR3 sequence (DNA): TGTGCCAACCGGATCTTAGCGGGTGGGGAGACCCAGTACTTC.